A selection of T cell receptor beta chains follows, all from one sample in a study of blood T cell repertoires in COVID-19. Assay used: immunoSEQ multiplex PCR; TCRdb lists only in-frame clones, some missing. The profile covers tens of thousands of clones, with around 79% appearing a single time and about 12% taken by the ten largest. Sequenced: peripheral blood. These receptors came from a man aged 80 or over with acute or convalescent COVID-19. Both conserved end residues are part of each CDR3. Fields, in order: D gene, clone size, J gene, V gene, CDR3 DNA, CDR3 protein. The D gene is left open where the match is weak. The listing skips clone size in some rows; elsewhere it reads once, few, many or a size class.

TRBD1	.	TRBJ2-6	TRBV19	TGTGCCAGTAGTAAAGGGACAGGGACTTCTGGGGCCAACGTCCTGACTTTC	CASSKGTGTSGANVLTF
TRBD1	.	TRBJ2-7	TRBV6-5	TGTGCCAGCAGTTCGACAGGGCCCCATCCCGAGCAGTACTTC	CASSSTGPHPEQYF
TRBD1	once	TRBJ1-1	TRBV7-3	TGTGCCAGCAGCCCGGGACAGGGCGGCACTGAAGCTTTCTTT	CASSPGQGGTEAFF
TRBD2	.	TRBJ2-1	TRBV4-1	TGCGCCAGCAGCCAAGGACCTCTAGCGGGGGGGCATAATGAGCAGTTCTTC	CASSQGPLAGGHNEQFF
TRBD1	.	TRBJ2-5	TRBV5-1	TGCGCCAGCGGACCCGGGACAGGACGGGAGACCCAGTACTTC	CASGPGTGRETQYF
TRBD1	.	TRBJ2-3	TRBV6-1	TGTGCCAGCAGTGAAGCCTTCCAGGGGGCAGATACGCAGTATTTT	CASSEAFQGADTQYF
.	once	TRBJ2-2	TRBV5-8	TGTGCCAGCAGCCCCTACAGGGGAGGCACCGGGGAGCTGTTTTTT	CASSPYRGGTGELFF
TRBD2	.	TRBJ2-1	TRBV15	TGTGCCCCCCCCGCTAGCGGGGGGGCGGAAGAGCAGTTCTTC	CAPPASGGAEEQFF
.	.	TRBJ2-7	TRBV10-3	TGTGCCATCGCGGGACAGATTTACGAGCAGTACTTC	CAIAGQIYEQYF
.	.	TRBJ2-7	TRBV5-6	TGTGCCAGCAGCTTGTGGGCTACAGGGAATGAGCAGTACTTC	CASSLWATGNEQYF
.	.	TRBJ2-7	TRBV6-5	TGTGCCAGCAGTTACGATGGGGAGACACCGACCTACGAGCAGTACTTC	CASSYDGETPTYEQYF
.	.	TRBJ1-2	TRBV19	TGTGCCAGTAGTATAAGCGGCTATGGCTACACCTTC	CASSISGYGYTF
.	.	TRBJ1-1	TRBV7-2	TGTGCCAGCAGCTTAGACTTAACAGGGGAAGCTTTCTTT	CASSLDLTGEAFF
.	.	TRBJ1-1	TRBV6-5	TGTGCCAGCAGGAGTCTAAGGGACTACACTGAAGCTTTCTTT	CASRSLRDYTEAFF
.	.	TRBJ1-5	TRBV2	TGTGCCAGCAGTGACTTGAGGAATCAGCCCCAGCATTTT	CASSDLRNQPQHF
.	.	TRBJ1-1	TRBV7-9	TGTGCCAGCAGTTTGGAGGGAATCGGTGAAGCTTTCTTT	CASSLEGIGEAFF
.	.	TRBJ1-1	TRBV5-5	TGTGCCAGCAGCTCCGGGAGCCACACTGAAGCTTTCTTT	CASSSGSHTEAFF
TRBD1	.	TRBJ2-5	TRBV4-2	TGTGCCAGCAGCCTAAAGGACAGGGCAGAGACCCAGTACTTC	CASSLKDRAETQYF
.	.	TRBJ1-5	TRBV19	TGTGCCAGTACTCACAGGGTCGAGCAGCCCCAGCATTTT	CASTHRVEQPQHF
TRBD1	.	TRBJ1-2	TRBV3-1/TRBV3-2	TGTGCCAGCAGCCAAGATCCCAGGGGGTTTGGCTACACCTTC	CASSQDPRGFGYTF
.	.	TRBJ2-5	TRBV5-8	TGTGCCAGCAGCTTGCAGGGAGAGACCCAGTACTTC	CASSLQGETQYF
.	.	TRBJ1-1	TRBV7-2	TGTGCCAGCAGCTTGGCTTGGACTGAAGCTTTCTTT	CASSLAWTEAFF
TRBD1	few	TRBJ2-2	TRBV5-1	TGCGCCAGCACTGACAGGGGGAACACCGGGGAGCTGTTTTTT	CASTDRGNTGELFF
TRBD1	.	TRBJ1-3	TRBV4-1	TGCGCCAGCAGCCAATACTCAGGGGGATCTGGAAACACCATATATTTT	CASSQYSGGSGNTIYF
.	.	TRBJ1-5	TRBV27	TGTGCCAGCAGTTGGACAGAGAATCAGCCCCAGCATTTT	CASSWTENQPQHF
.	.	TRBJ2-3	TRBV7-2	TGTGCCAGCAGCTTACAGGGGAGATACGGCACAGATACGCAGTATTTT	CASSLQGRYGTDTQYF
.	.	TRBJ1-3	TRBV9	TGTGCCAGCAGCCCGTCCATGGGCCCTGGAAACACCATATATTTT	CASSPSMGPGNTIYF
TRBD1	once	TRBJ1-4	TRBV2	TGTGCCAGCAGTGAAGTCCCATCCGGGACAGGGGTTCCAACTAATGAAAAACTGTTTTTT	CASSEVPSGTGVPTNEKLFF
TRBD1	few	TRBJ2-1	TRBV4-2	TGTGCCAGCAGCCACCGGACAGGGGAGAGTATCGACAATGAGCAGTTCTTC	CASSHRTGESIDNEQFF
TRBD1	.	TRBJ2-7	TRBV18	TGTGCCAGCTCACCGGACAGGGCGTACGAGCAGTACTTC	CASSPDRAYEQYF
.	.	TRBJ1-1	TRBV6-6	TGTGCCAGCAAGATACAGGTTACCGACACTGAAGCTTTCTTT	CASKIQVTDTEAFF
.	few	TRBJ2-7	TRBV11-2	TGTGCCAGCAGCAAGATCGGGGTGGCACGCGGGTCCTACGAGCAGTACTTC	CASSKIGVARGSYEQYF
TRBD2	few	TRBJ2-2	TRBV5-5	TGTGCCAGCAGCTTGTTGTTCAGGACTAGCGGGGGGAGAACCGGGGAGCTGTTTTTT	CASSLLFRTSGGRTGELFF
.	few	TRBJ2-7	TRBV29-1	TGCAGCGTTGAAACAGGGGCGGAGGGCTACGAGCAGTACTTC	CSVETGAEGYEQYF
.	.	TRBJ1-3	TRBV5-5	TGTGCCAGCAGTCAGGCAGGTGTCTCTGGAAACACCATATATTTT	CASSQAGVSGNTIYF
.	once	TRBJ1-4	TRBV7-2	TGTGCCAGCAAAGTAGATGAGGGCTATGAAAAACTGTTTTTT	CASKVDEGYEKLFF
.	.	TRBJ1-4	TRBV5-1	TGCGCCAGCAGCTTGGGGACAGATAATGAAAAACTGTTTTTT	CASSLGTDNEKLFF
.	few	TRBJ1-3	TRBV9	TGTGCCAGCAGCGTCGCACAAGGAAACACCATATATTTT	CASSVAQGNTIYF
TRBD1	.	TRBJ1-6	TRBV18	TGTGCCAGCTCACCGACAGGGACAGTGGATTCACCCCTCCACTTT	CASSPTGTVDSPLHF
TRBD1	few	TRBJ1-1	TRBV5-1	TGCGCCAGCAGGCTGGGACAGCAAGGGGCCAACACTGAAGCTTTCTTT	CASRLGQQGANTEAFF
TRBD1	.	TRBJ1-2	TRBV12-3/TRBV12-4	TGTGCCAGCAGACAGGGGAGCTATGGCTACACCTTC	CASRQGSYGYTF
.	.	TRBJ1-2	TRBV6-2/TRBV6-3	TGTGCCAGCAGTTACTCGAATGCGCCAGGCTTCTTC	CASSYSNAPGFF
.	.	TRBJ2-2	TRBV7-2	TGTGCCAGCAGCTACACGACAGGAAGGGGCACCGGGGAGCTGTTTTTT	CASSYTTGRGTGELFF
.	.	TRBJ1-1	TRBV19	TGTGCCAGTAGTATAGAGGGGGGGAAAGTGAGGAACACTGAAGCTTTCTTT	CASSIEGGKVRNTEAFF
.	.	TRBJ1-4	TRBV30	TGTGCCTGGAGAGTCCCAGGGGAGTGGGAAAAACTGTTTTTT	CAWRVPGEWEKLFF
TRBD1	.	TRBJ1-5	TRBV20-1	TGCAGTGCTAGTCAGATAGGCCAGGGGGCTCAGCCCCAGCATTTT	CSASQIGQGAQPQHF
TRBD1	.	TRBJ1-1	TRBV14	TGTGCCAGCAGCCCACAGGGGATGAACACTGAAGCTTTCTTT	CASSPQGMNTEAFF
TRBD1	.	TRBJ1-1	TRBV9	TGTGCCAGCAGCGAGGGGACAGGGGAGGAAGCTTTCTTT	CASSEGTGEEAFF
TRBD2	.	TRBJ2-1	TRBV7-3	TGTGCCAGCAGCTTACTGGGGACTAGCGGTTACAATGAGCAGTTCTTC	CASSLLGTSGYNEQFF
TRBD2	.	TRBJ2-3	TRBV19	TGTGCCAGTAGCCGGGGGGGCCAACGGACAGATACGCAGTATTTT	CASSRGGQRTDTQYF
TRBD1	.	TRBJ1-2	TRBV5-5	TGTGCCAGCAGCTTTCGGGGACAGGTATCTAACTATGGCTACACCTTC	CASSFRGQVSNYGYTF
.	.	TRBJ2-1	TRBV5-1	TGCGCCAGCAGCTTGGGATGGAGTTGGGATGAGCAGTTCTTC	CASSLGWSWDEQFF
TRBD1	.	TRBJ1-2	TRBV19	TGTGCCAGTAGTACCTACGCCCGACAGGGAAGTGACTACACCTTC	CASSTYARQGSDYTF
.	once	TRBJ1-5	TRBV7-2	TGTGCCAGCAGTCCCTCGTGGGGAGGTAGCAATCAGCCCCAGCATTTT	CASSPSWGGSNQPQHF
TRBD1	.	TRBJ1-3	TRBV9	TGTGCCAGCAGACCACAGGGGGTTTCTGGAAACACCATATATTTT	CASRPQGVSGNTIYF
.	.	TRBJ2-7	TRBV4-1	TGCGCCAGCAGCCAACAGGACAGAAACGAGCAGTACTTC	CASSQQDRNEQYF
TRBD1	.	TRBJ2-1	TRBV7-3	TGTGCCAGCAGCCTTACAGGGGGCTCGAATTATGGCGGTGAGCAGTTCTTC	CASSLTGGSNYGGEQFF